The 20 T cell receptor beta chains reported below all come from one sample, sequenced in a study of T cell repertoires in cytomegalovirus infection. No cognate antigen is known for these TCRs. TCRdb re-analysed the reads in MiXCR, keeping a single row per CDR3 protein. Seen here are around 100,000 distinct CDR3 sequences, around 10% observed once, and the top ten hold approximately 30%. The sequencing input was PBMCs, sequenced either directly or after in vitro stimulation (not recorded which). Receptors were obtained from a human donor in good health (CMV status not recorded). Some clones in this sample may be carry-over from other donors' samples.

The CDR3 region is CSVIGGAGSNTGELFF. CDR3 sequence (DNA): TGCAGCGTTATCGGAGGAGCGGGTTCGAACACCGGGGAGCTGTTTTTT. The chain combines TRBV29-1 with TRBJ2-2; tentatively, D is TRBD2 (6 bases). The CDR3 loop spans 16 amino acids. Germline CDR1 SQVTM, CDR2 ANQGSEA. Deletions cut 5 bases from V and 0 bases from J, with 16 bases between.

There are many counts of this clonotype. This chain uses TRBV7-2 with TRBJ2-3; 11 bases map to TRBD2. The V gene end was trimmed by 5 bases and the J gene end by 1 base; junction bases not matched to a gene: 14. Germline V gives CDR1 SGHTA, CDR2 FQGNSA. The CDR3 loop spans 19 amino acids. The CDR3 sequence: CASSPRGGSGRAGTDTQYF. In DNA, the CDR3 is TGTGCCAGCAGCCCCCGGGGCGGTAGCGGGAGGGCCGGCACAGATACGCAGTATTTT.

This clonotype was observed at least ten times. J is TRBJ2-1 and V is TRBV5-5; the match to TRBD2 covers 9 bases. The J segment lost 7 bases and the V segment lost 0 bases, leaving 8 bases of the junction unmatched. The length of the CDR3 is 16 residues. Germline lookup yields CDR1 SGHKS and CDR2 YYEKEE (reference sequence). CDR3 nucleotide sequence: TGTGCCAGCAGCTTGGCCCGCAGCGGGAGGTCAAATGAGCAGTTCTTC. Protein product: CASSLARSGRSNEQFF.

The chain carries TRBV7-2 and TRBJ2-7; weak D call: TRBD1 (5 bases). Looked up from germline, CDR1 is SGHTA and CDR2 is FQGNSA. Trimming took 2 bases from V and 6 from J, leaving 8 bases between them. This CDR3 contains 12 residues. The chain's CDR3 is CASSLPGSEQYV. The CDR3 DNA reads as TGTGCCAGCAGCTTACCAGGGTCCGAGCAGTACGTC.

V usage is TRBV30 and J usage is TRBJ2-3, with 8 bases aligning to TRBD2. The V segment lost 5 bases and the J segment 4 bases; nucleotides outside the gene matches: 11. Germline V gene sequence: CDR1 GTSNPN, CDR2 SVGIG (reference sequence). The CDR3 spans 15 residues. CDR3 protein: CAWCPGGRRADTQYF. The CDR3 DNA reads TGTGCCTGGTGTCCGGGGGGGAGAAGAGCAGATACGCAGTATTTT.

This clonotype has ten or more counts. The J gene is TRBJ1-4, the V gene TRBV27, with a possible D match to TRBD1 (6 bases). Germline V CDR1 and CDR2: MNHEY, SMNVEV (reference sequence). With 3 bases removed from V and 7 bases from J, the gap between germline ends came to 15 bases. There are 15 residues in the CDR3. The CDR3 nucleotides are TGTGCCAGCAGTTTCCAACAGGGACTCGGTGAAAAACTGTTTTTT. It codes for CASSFQQGLGEKLFF.

Details on this clonotype: A read error may be the cause here, since a much bigger clone is one base away. J is TRBJ2-2 and V is TRBV4-1; possible D gene TRBD2, 5 bases. The CDR3 is 13 residues long. Germline CDR1 reads MGHRA; CDR2 reads YSYEKL. The DNA of the CDR3 is TGCGCCAGCAGCCAGTTTAACACCGGGGAGCCGTTTTTT. Encoded protein: CASSQFNTGEPFF.

This clonotype was found many times. The chain is built from TRBV7-2 and TRBJ2-7; D is possibly TRBD2 (6 bases). Germline values: CDR1 SGHTA, CDR2 FQGNSA. V was trimmed by 0 bases and J by 6 bases, leaving 18 bases between them. The CDR3 is made up of 16 amino acids. The CDR3 sequence: CASSLARRLELGEQYF. The CDR3 DNA reads TGTGCCAGCAGCTTAGCGCGAAGACTAGAGCTTGGCGAGCAGTACTTC.

This clonotype was counted many times. The genes are TRBV7-9 and TRBJ2-5; TRBD2 might be the D (6 bases). V gave up 6 bases and J gave up 5 bases, with 10 bases separating them. Germline V CDR1 and CDR2: SEHNR, FQNEAQ (reference sequence). This CDR3 has 12 amino acids. The CDR3 sequence: CASRVSGETQYF. As DNA, the CDR3 is TGTGCCAGCAGGGTTAGCGGCGAGACCCAGTACTTC.

The table lists this clonotype with many counts. The chain links TRBV7-2 to TRBJ2-5, with TRBD2 matching over 8 bases. V gave up 5 bases and J gave up 1 base; unmatched junction bases: 9. This CDR3 has 16 residues. CDR1 and CDR2 from the germline V gene are SGHTA and FQGNSA. DNA of the CDR3: TGTGCCAGCAGCCGAAAAACCGGGACTAGCCAAGAGACCCAGTACTTC. It yields the protein CASSRKTGTSQETQYF.

This clonotype was recorded many times. The V gene is TRBV4-1, the J gene TRBJ1-5; no clear D. Germline loops: CDR1 MGHRA, CDR2 YSYEKL. Trimming took off 1 base at V and 0 bases at J, with 13 bases between the two ends. This CDR3 contains 17 residues. Here the CDR3 reads CASSQGLGRVSNQPQHF. DNA for the CDR3: TGCGCCAGCAGCCAAGGGTTGGGGAGAGTTAGCAATCAGCCCCAGCATTTT.

This clonotype was seen many times. The chain links TRBV19 to TRBJ1-4, with D possibly matching TRBD1 (5 bases). Looked up from germline, CDR1 is LNHDA and CDR2 is SQIVND (reference sequence). There are 14 residues in the CDR3. V lost 6 bases, J lost 4 bases, and 12 bases lay in between. CDR3 loop: CASSSRQLNEKLFF. The CDR3 DNA follows: TGTGCCAGTAGCTCGAGACAGCTTAATGAAAAACTGTTTTTT.

V gene TRBV12-3 or TRBV12-4 combines with J gene TRBJ2-1, with D hard to call. The CDR3 is 14 residues long. V was pared by 3 bases and J by 9 bases, with 15 bases between. This CDR3 is CASSFFRTKGEQFF. In nucleotides, the CDR3 is TGTGCCAGCAGTTTCTTCCGGACGAAGGGTGAGCAGTTCTTC.

Turning to this clonotype: Given a much more abundant clone one base away, this may be a read error. The V and J genes are TRBV11-2 and TRBJ2-6, with TRBD1 identical over 9 bases. This CDR3 is built from 17 residues. Germline CDR1 reads SGHAT; CDR2 reads FQNNGV. The V segment lost 5 bases and the J segment 2 bases; nucleotides outside the gene matches: 7. The CDR3 loop reads CASSAHRGQPGANVLTF. The CDR3 region has the DNA TGTGCCAGCAGCGCCCACAGGGGGCAACCTGGGGCCAACGTCCTGACTTTC.

On this clonotype: A much larger clone is a single base away; this may be a read error. The chain couples TRBV7-2 to TRBJ2-3; 8 nucleotides agree with TRBD2. CDR3 length equals 16 residues. The junction had 9 bases not matched to a gene; V was cut back by 5 bases and J by 2 bases. Germline values: CDR1 SGHTA, CDR2 FQGNSA. The CDR3 loop is CASSLGLVGPTDTQYF. DNA for the CDR3: TGTGCCAGCAGCCTGGGACTAGTGGGACCCACAGATACGCAGTATTTT.

This clonotype was counted between two and nine times. The V gene is TRBV6-2 or TRBV6-3, the J gene TRBJ2-7; weak D call: TRBD1 (6 bases). The CDR3 is made up of 11 amino acids. Between the trimmed V and J ends, which lost 7 bases and 4 bases, there was a span of 8 bases. In germline, CDR1 is MNHEY, CDR2 SVGEGT. Here the CDR3 DNA reads TGTGCCAGCAATCAGGGGTACGAGCAGTACTTC. It specifies CASNQGYEQYF.

The genes are TRBV4-1 and TRBJ1-2, with a possible D match to TRBD1 (5 bases). Trimming took 4 bases from V and 7 from J, leaving 13 bases between them. This CDR3 is 13 amino acids long. The germline gives CDR1 MGHRA, CDR2 YSYEKL. The CDR3 DNA is TGCGCCAGCAGCCTGGCCGGGGGTGGTGGCTACACCTTC. It codes for CASSLAGGGGYTF.

This clonotype was seen ten or more times. The chain links TRBV6-6 to TRBJ1-2; no definite D call. Trimming shortened V by 3 bases and J by 8 bases, and 19 bases separated the two germline ends. The CDR3 is made up of 15 amino acids. Germline V gene sequence: CDR1 MNHNY, CDR2 SVGAGI (reference sequence). CDR3 coding DNA: TGTGCCAGCAGTTATAAGGCCTACGAGGGAGGAGGCTACACCTTC. Its protein product is CASSYKAYEGGGYTF.

This clonotype appeared many times. The chain carries TRBV7-8 and TRBJ2-1, with D tentatively TRBD2 (6 bases). The CDR3 has 17 residues. In germline, CDR1 is SGHVS, CDR2 FQNEAQ. V lost 2 bases and J 3 bases, leaving 17 bases between the germline ends. CDR3 coding DNA: TGTGCCAGCAGCTTACCCTCTACTAGCTCGGGCTACAATGAGCAGTTCTTC. It specifies CASSLPSTSSGYNEQFF. Looking up the rest from reference TRBV7-8 and TRBJ2-1 gives the full variable domain: GAGVSQSPRYKVAKRGQDVALRCDPISGHVSLFWYQQALGQGPEFLTYFQNEAQLDKSGLPSDRFFAERPEGSVSTLKIQRTQQEDSAVYLCASSLPSTSSGYNEQFFGPGTRLTVL.

This clonotype was picked up many times. This chain joins TRBV4-1 and TRBJ2-7; 7 bases map to TRBD1. Germline V lookup: CDR1 MGHRA, CDR2 YSYEKL. V lost 1 base, J lost 0 bases, and 3 bases stayed unmatched. The CDR3 is 15 amino acids. DNA of the CDR3: TGCGCCAGCAGCCAAGCCCGGGACAGCTCCTACGAGCAGTACTTC. It translates to CASSQARDSSYEQYF.